This paragraph covers one T cell receptor (beta chain) sequence. The data derive from a study of blood T cell repertoires in COVID-19. Study overall: Sample material is recorded as cDNA or gDNA derived from T cells, B-cell-depleted T cells, or PBMCs.

In the authors' methods: Amplification from reference gene primers served as the basis for estimated nucleated cell counts. Only in-frame clones appear in the TCRdb table, and some are missing; sequencing was by immunoSEQ multiplex PCR. The DNA was the basis for D and trimming; V, J and clone size are from that table. This sample has over 10,000 clones, with almost 90% found just once. The germline gives CDR1 SGHRS, CDR2 YFSETQ. The CDR3 is 16 residues long. Unmatched junction bases numbered 13, after V lost 5 bases and J lost 8 bases. Input material: peripheral blood. This receptor was obtained from a human donor with active COVID-19. The donor label of this sample is uncertain. The chain employs TRBV5-1 and TRBJ2-1, with 10 positions matching TRBD2. The CDR3 sequence: CASSLSGGAAVYEQFF. CDR3 DNA: TGCGCCAGCAGTCTAAGCGGGGGGGCCGCAGTTTATGAGCAGTTCTTC.